This TCR beta chain was documented in a study of T cell changes during pregnancy in multiple sclerosis. Measured with immunoSEQ multiplex PCR; TCRdb has only the in-frame clones, and not every one. The sample has approximately 46,000 clones; 80% to 90% are singletons. The CDR3 length is 14 residues. Germline lookup yields CDR1 MNHEY and CDR2 SMNVEV (reference sequence). V dropped 0 bases and J dropped 7; count of bases not matched to a gene: 5. This rearrangement joins TRBV27 to TRBJ1-2, with 7 bases fitting TRBD1. The source is a female donor with multiple sclerosis, enrolled in a pregnancy study. This specimen was CD4+ T cells from peripheral blood mononuclear cells, taken after pregnancy. The CDR3 sequence: CASSLSTGTPGYTF. The CDR3 DNA reads as TGTGCCAGCAGTTTATCGACAGGGACTCCTGGCTACACCTTC.